The 24 T cell receptor beta chains given below trace back to one sample, sequenced in a study of fetal regulatory T cell absence and autoimmunity. Profiling relied on immunoSEQ multiplex PCR, and the TCRdb table lists in-frame clones only, not all of them. Altogether about 95,000 clones are present, about 78% being singletons, with the ten largest covering 1.5% to 2%. Input material: pancreas tissue. These receptors were collected from a male donor with IPEX syndrome.

This clone was observed a few times. V gene TRBV27 combines with J gene TRBJ2-1; D is unclear. The ends were cut back, 4 bases at V and 2 bases at J, with 9 bases in the middle. Germline V gives CDR1 MNHEY, CDR2 SMNVEV (reference sequence). The CDR3 consists of 14 residues. CDR3 nucleotide sequence: TGTGCCAGCAGTTCCAGCGCGGCCTACAATGAGCAGTTCTTC. It specifies CASSSSAAYNEQFF.

The chain uses TRBV29-1 and TRBJ2-7, with a weak D call TRBD1 (5 bases). The germline gives CDR1 SQVTM, CDR2 ANQGSEA. The ends were cut back, 4 bases at V and 0 bases at J, with 13 bases in the middle. This CDR3 contains 14 residues. The CDR3, as DNA: TGCAGCGTTGGTTATGCACAGGCCTCCTACGAGCAGTACTTC. Its protein product is CSVGYAQASYEQYF.

This chain connects TRBV6-1 to TRBJ2-3; D gene unclear. Germline-derived CDR1 and CDR2 are MNHNS and SASEGT. This CDR3 has 14 amino acids. V was trimmed by 4 bases and J by 4 bases, leaving 12 bases between them. The CDR3 loop is CASSAKLFPDTQYF. The CDR3 DNA follows: TGTGCCAGCAGTGCGAAGCTCTTTCCAGATACGCAGTATTTT.

This clone appeared once. The rearrangement links TRBV5-4 to TRBJ2-1, with 10 nucleotides matching TRBD2. Germline lookup yields CDR1 SGHNT and CDR2 YYREEE (reference sequence). This CDR3 has 15 residues. The junction had 2 bases not matched to a gene; V was cut back by 1 base and J by 4 bases. As DNA, the CDR3 is TGTGCCAGCAGCTTGTGGACTAGCGGATACAATGAGCAGTTCTTC. It yields the protein CASSLWTSGYNEQFF. Filled out from reference TRBV5-4 and TRBJ2-1, the complete variable domain reads ETGVTQSPTHLIKTRGQQVTLRCSSQSGHNTVSWYQQALGQGPQFIFQYYREEENGRGNFPPRFSGLQFPNYSSELNVNALELDDSALYLCASSLWTSGYNEQFFGPGTRLTVL.

In its sample, this clone was seen once. The rearrangement joins TRBV6-1 to TRBJ2-7; D is tentatively TRBD1 or TRBD2 (7 bases each). The CDR3 sequence is 15 residues long. V was clipped by 7 bases and J by 4 bases, with 20 bases between them. The germline V gene encodes CDR1 MNHNS and CDR2 SASEGT. In DNA form, the CDR3 reads TGTGCCAGCAATAGACAGGGTAGGCGGGGGTACGAGCAGTACTTC. Its protein is CASNRQGRRGYEQYF.

The chain carries TRBV10-3 and TRBJ2-2, with D possibly being TRBD1 or TRBD2 (5 bases each). The CDR3 consists of 14 residues. Trimming cost V 5 bases and J 6 bases, with 13 bases left between them. Germline-derived CDR1 and CDR2 are ENHRY and SYGVKD. The CDR3 protein is CAISRGPGSGELFF. CDR3 nucleotides: TGTGCCATCAGTAGGGGACCCGGGTCCGGGGAGCTGTTTTTT.

This clone appeared a few times. The rearrangement links TRBV30 to TRBJ2-7, with TRBD1 matching 7 bases. V dropped 6 bases and J dropped 3; count of bases not matched to a gene: 8. The CDR3 sequence is 13 residues long. Germline CDR1 is GTSNPN and CDR2 is SVGIG (reference sequence). In DNA form, the CDR3 reads TGTGCCTGTAGCGACGACAGGGACTACGAGCAGTACTTC. Translated: CACSDDRDYEQYF. Using reference TRBV30 and TRBJ2-7 for the parts outside the CDR3, the full variable domain is SQTIHQWPATLVQPVGSPLSLECTVEGTSNPNLYWYRQAAGRGLQLLFYSVGIGQISSEVPQNLSASRPQDRQFILSSKKLLLSDSGFYLCACSDDRDYEQYFGPGTRLTVT.

The table lists this clone with a few counts. The rearrangement uses TRBV4-1 and TRBJ1-1; D not certain. CDR3 size: 14 residues. The V end lost 1 base, the J end lost 3 bases, and 9 bases lay between the germline ends. Germline V gene lookup returns CDR1 MGHRA and CDR2 YSYEKL. The CDR3 coding sequence is TGCGCCAGCAGCCAAGGTGGAGTATACACTGAAGCTTTCTTT. Amino acids: CASSQGGVYTEAFF.

This clone was seen a few times. This chain joins TRBV9 and TRBJ1-4; D unclear. The V end lost 4 bases, the J end lost 8 bases, and 18 bases lay between the germline ends. This CDR3 spans 15 amino acids. The V gene's germline CDR1 is SGDLS and CDR2 YYNGEE. The CDR3 DNA reads TGTGCCAGCAGCCTCCTATCCGGGGAGGAGGAAAAACTGTTTTTT. Residues: CASSLLSGEEEKLFF.

In its sample, this clone was seen a few times. The J gene is TRBJ2-2, the V gene TRBV7-9; D not resolved. The V end lost 9 bases, the J end lost 3 bases, and 11 bases lay between the germline ends. Germline V lookup: CDR1 SEHNR, CDR2 FQNEAQ (reference sequence). This CDR3 is built from 13 residues. DNA for the CDR3: TGTGCCAGTGACCAGGTTCACACCGGGGAGCTGTTTTTT. This translates into CASDQVHTGELFF. The entire variable domain, with the rest obtained from reference TRBV7-9 and TRBJ2-2, is as follows: DTGVSQNPRHKITKRGQNVTFRCDPISEHNRLYWYRQTLGQGPEFLTYFQNEAQLEKSRLLSDRFSAERPKGSFSTLEIQRTEQGDSAMYLCASDQVHTGELFFGEGSRLTVL.

The chain links TRBV6-1 to TRBJ1-2, with 8 bases aligning to TRBD1. This CDR3 is built from 16 residues. The V segment lost 4 bases and the J segment 0 bases; nucleotides outside the gene matches: 7. Germline V CDR1 and CDR2: MNHNS, SASEGT. The CDR3 DNA reads TGTGCCAGCAGTGGGGACAGGACCTTTTCTAACTATGGCTACACCTTC. Protein: CASSGDRTFSNYGYTF.

The chain uses TRBV7-6 and TRBJ2-1, with 13 bases fitting TRBD2. Per the germline V gene, CDR1 is SGHVS and CDR2 is FNYEAQ. This CDR3 comprises 16 residues. J gave up 5 bases and V 5 bases, and 6 bases lay outside the gene matches. For the CDR3, the DNA is TGTGCCAGCAGCCTGCGACTAGCGGGGGGCCACAATGAGCAGTTCTTC. Its translation is CASSLRLAGGHNEQFF.

The chain joins TRBV25-1 to TRBJ1-2, with TRBD1 matching 11 bases. CDR1 and CDR2 from the germline V gene are MGHDK and SYGVNS. The CDR3 spans 14 residues. The J segment lost 7 bases and the V segment lost 2 bases, leaving 3 bases of the junction unmatched. CDR3 loop: CASSEVGTGGGYTF. The CDR3 DNA is TGTGCCAGCAGTGAAGTGGGGACAGGGGGTGGCTACACCTTC.

The chain uses TRBV30 and TRBJ2-2; unclear D gene. The CDR3 covers 15 residues. Trimming removed 0 bases at V and 1 base at J, with 9 bases between. The germline gives CDR1 GTSNPN, CDR2 SVGIG (reference sequence). The DNA for the CDR3 is TGTGCCTGGAGTGTAGGGCTAGTGAACACCGGGGAGCTGTTTTTT. Its translation is CAWSVGLVNTGELFF.

The rearrangement joins TRBV4-1 to TRBJ2-5, with 8 bases lining up with TRBD1. CDR3 size: 17 residues. V shed 0 bases and J 5 bases; nucleotides not matched to a gene: 11. Germline loops: CDR1 MGHRA, CDR2 YSYEKL. The CDR3 sequence is CASSQELFGDRSETQYF. Here the CDR3 DNA reads TGCGCCAGCAGCCAAGAACTGTTTGGGGACAGGTCGGAGACCCAGTACTTC.

V gene TRBV27 combines with J gene TRBJ2-3, with D perhaps matching TRBD2 (5 bases). CDR3 size: 15 residues. Trimming removed 6 bases at V and 3 bases at J, with 16 bases between. CDR1 and CDR2 (germline): MNHEY, SMNVEV (reference sequence). The CDR3 loop reads CASSTRGRRTDTQYF. DNA of the CDR3: TGTGCCAGCAGCACAAGAGGGAGAAGGACAGATACGCAGTATTTT.

This chain links TRBV9 with TRBJ1-3, with D unclear. Germline CDR1 reads SGDLS; CDR2 reads YYNGEE. This CDR3 spans 14 amino acids. V was trimmed by 4 bases and J by 7 bases, leaving 15 bases between them. The CDR3 spells CASSPRWGLNTIYF. CDR3 coding DNA: TGTGCCAGCAGCCCGAGATGGGGTTTGAACACCATATATTTT.

V gene TRBV5-1 combines with J gene TRBJ2-3; the match to TRBD2 covers 15 bases. After removal of 4 bases from V and 2 bases from J, the junction contained 8 bases not matched to a gene. This CDR3 is built from 18 residues. Germline CDR1 and CDR2: SGHRS and YFSETQ. The CDR3 DNA reads TGCGCCAGCAGCACCGGGACTAGCGGGGGGCCCTACACAGATACGCAGTATTTT. Translated: CASSTGTSGGPYTDTQYF.

This chain uses TRBV5-4 with TRBJ2-2; tentative D call: TRBD2 (5 bases). Germline V gene sequence: CDR1 SGHNT, CDR2 YYREEE (reference sequence). Deletions cut 2 bases from V and 0 bases from J, with 8 bases between. The CDR3 spans 15 residues. The CDR3 loop reads CASSFRGSNTGELFF. The CDR3 region has the DNA TGTGCCAGCAGCTTTCGGGGTTCGAACACCGGGGAGCTGTTTTTT.

This rearrangement joins TRBV19 to TRBJ1-2; 7 bases align to TRBD1. Germline CDR1 LNHDA, CDR2 SQIVND (reference sequence). This CDR3 region has 14 residues. The V and J ends lost 4 bases and 4 bases, in that order; junction bases with no gene match: 6. This CDR3 reads CASSNPGGFYGYTF. As DNA, the CDR3 is TGTGCCAGTAGTAACCCAGGGGGGTTCTATGGCTACACCTTC.

This clone came up a few times. The rearrangement joins TRBV11-2 to TRBJ2-7; no clear D. V lost 4 bases and J lost 5, with 12 bases in between. The CDR3 length is 13 residues. The germline V gene has CDR1 SGHAT and CDR2 FQNNGV. The CDR3 region is CASSSDSRDEQYF. The CDR3 coding sequence is TGTGCCAGCAGCTCCGACTCTCGGGACGAGCAGTACTTC.

The chain employs TRBV19 and TRBJ1-2; D is unresolved. Germline V gene lookup returns CDR1 LNHDA and CDR2 SQIVND (reference sequence). V was pared by 7 bases and J by 4 bases, with 19 bases between. This CDR3 comprises 15 residues. CDR3 sequence (DNA): TGTGCCAGTACTCCAGGTACAATCAAGGCCTATGGCTACACCTTC. Translation: CASTPGTIKAYGYTF.

The chain employs TRBV7-6 and TRBJ2-2; D remains unclear. The germline V and J ends were trimmed by 7 bases and 7 bases, with 13 bases remaining between them. Per germline, CDR1 SGHVS and CDR2 FNYEAQ. There are 13 residues in the CDR3. CDR3 amino acids: CASTQDGGGELFF. The CDR3 nucleotides are TGTGCCAGCACCCAAGATGGCGGCGGGGAGCTGTTTTTT.

The sample holds one count of this clone. The genes are TRBV4-1 and TRBJ2-1; D possibly matches TRBD1 or TRBD2 (5 bases each). The CDR3 loop spans 15 amino acids. V lost 0 bases and J 3 bases, leaving 9 bases between the germline ends. Germline CDR1 is MGHRA and CDR2 is YSYEKL. The CDR3 bases are TGCGCCAGCAGCCAAGATTGGGGGTACTACAATGAGCAGTTCTTC. This encodes CASSQDWGYYNEQFF.